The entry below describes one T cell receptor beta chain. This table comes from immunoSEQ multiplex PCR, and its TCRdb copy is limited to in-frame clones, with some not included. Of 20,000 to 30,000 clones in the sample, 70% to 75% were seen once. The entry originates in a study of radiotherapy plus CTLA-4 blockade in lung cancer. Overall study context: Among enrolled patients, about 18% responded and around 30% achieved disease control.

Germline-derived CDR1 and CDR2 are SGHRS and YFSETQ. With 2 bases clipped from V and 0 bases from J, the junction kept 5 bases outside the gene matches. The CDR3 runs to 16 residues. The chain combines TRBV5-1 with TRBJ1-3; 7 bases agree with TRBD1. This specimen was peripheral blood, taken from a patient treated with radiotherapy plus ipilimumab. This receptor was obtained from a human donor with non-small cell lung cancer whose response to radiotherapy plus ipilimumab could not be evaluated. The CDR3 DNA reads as TGCGCCAGCAGCTTCGGGACAGTTGTCTCTGGAAACACCATATATTTT. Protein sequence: CASSFGTVVSGNTIYF.